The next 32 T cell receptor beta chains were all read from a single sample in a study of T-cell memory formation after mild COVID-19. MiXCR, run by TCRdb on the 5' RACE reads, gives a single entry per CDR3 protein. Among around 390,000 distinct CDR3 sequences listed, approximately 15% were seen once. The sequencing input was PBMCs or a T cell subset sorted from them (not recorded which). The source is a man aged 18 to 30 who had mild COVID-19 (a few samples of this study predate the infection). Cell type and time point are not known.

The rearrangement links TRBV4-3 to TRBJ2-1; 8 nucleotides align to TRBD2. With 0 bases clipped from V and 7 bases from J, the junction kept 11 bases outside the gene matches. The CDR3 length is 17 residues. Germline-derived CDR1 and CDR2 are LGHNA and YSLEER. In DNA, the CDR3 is TGCGCCAGCAGCCAAGATAAATGGAGCGGGGGTGCTAATGAGCAGTTCTTC. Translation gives CASSQDKWSGGANEQFF.

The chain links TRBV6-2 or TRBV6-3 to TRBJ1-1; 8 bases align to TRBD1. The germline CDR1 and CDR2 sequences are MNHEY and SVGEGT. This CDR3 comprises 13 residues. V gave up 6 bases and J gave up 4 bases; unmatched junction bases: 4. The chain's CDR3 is CASRYRGSTEAFF. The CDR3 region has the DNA TGTGCCAGCAGATACAGGGGGAGCACTGAAGCTTTCTTT.

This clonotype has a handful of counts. The CDR3 coding sequence is TGTGCCACCCGGGTCAACAATGAGCAGTTCTTC. This codes for CATRVNNEQFF. The chain employs TRBV10-3 and TRBJ2-1; no reliable D call. Germline values: CDR1 ENHRY, CDR2 SYGVKD. This CDR3 region has 11 residues. V dropped 10 bases and J dropped 5 bases, with 9 bases sitting between them.

The CDR3, as DNA: TGTGCCAGCGAGAGAGGGGGCGAATCCTACAATGAGCAGTTCTTC. It is translated as CASERGGESYNEQFF. The rearrangement uses TRBV7-2 and TRBJ2-1; TRBD1 agrees at 7 bases. Germline-derived CDR1 and CDR2 are SGHTA and FQGNSA. The J segment lost 1 base and the V segment lost 8 bases, leaving 8 bases of the junction unmatched. There are 15 residues in the CDR3.

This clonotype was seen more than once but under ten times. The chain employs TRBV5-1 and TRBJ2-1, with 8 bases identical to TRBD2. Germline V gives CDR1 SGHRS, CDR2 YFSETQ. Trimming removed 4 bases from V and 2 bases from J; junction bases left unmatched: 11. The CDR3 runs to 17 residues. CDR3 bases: TGCGCCAGCAGCCCCTACCTAACTAGCGGCACCTACAATGAGCAGTTCTTC. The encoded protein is CASSPYLTSGTYNEQFF.

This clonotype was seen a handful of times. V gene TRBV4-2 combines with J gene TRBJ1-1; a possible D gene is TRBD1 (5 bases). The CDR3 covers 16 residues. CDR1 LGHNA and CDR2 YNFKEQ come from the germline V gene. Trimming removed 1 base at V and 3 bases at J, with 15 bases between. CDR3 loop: CASSQAKGRGDTEAFF. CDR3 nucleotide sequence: TGTGCCAGCAGCCAAGCGAAGGGGCGAGGGGACACTGAAGCTTTCTTT.

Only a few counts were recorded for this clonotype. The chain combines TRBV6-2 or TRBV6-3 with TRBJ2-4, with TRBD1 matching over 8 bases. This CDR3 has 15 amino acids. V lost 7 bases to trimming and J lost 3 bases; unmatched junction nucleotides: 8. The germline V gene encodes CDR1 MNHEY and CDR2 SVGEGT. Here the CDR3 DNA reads TGTGCCAGCAACGCGGACAGGGACGGCAAAAACATTCAGTACTTC. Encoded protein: CASNADRDGKNIQYF.

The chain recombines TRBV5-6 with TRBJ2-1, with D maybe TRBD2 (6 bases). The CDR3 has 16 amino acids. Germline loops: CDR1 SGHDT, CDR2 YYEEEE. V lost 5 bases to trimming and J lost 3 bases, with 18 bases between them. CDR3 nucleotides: TGTGCCAGCAGTCCCTCACGGGGGACGTACTACAATGAGCAGTTCTTC. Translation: CASSPSRGTYYNEQFF.

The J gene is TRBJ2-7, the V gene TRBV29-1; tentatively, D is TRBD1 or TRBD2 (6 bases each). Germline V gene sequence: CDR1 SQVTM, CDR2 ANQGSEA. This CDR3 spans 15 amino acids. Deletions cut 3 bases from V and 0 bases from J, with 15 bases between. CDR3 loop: CSVEVGGDISYEQYF. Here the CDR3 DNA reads TGCAGCGTTGAGGTCGGCGGGGACATCTCCTACGAGCAGTACTTC.

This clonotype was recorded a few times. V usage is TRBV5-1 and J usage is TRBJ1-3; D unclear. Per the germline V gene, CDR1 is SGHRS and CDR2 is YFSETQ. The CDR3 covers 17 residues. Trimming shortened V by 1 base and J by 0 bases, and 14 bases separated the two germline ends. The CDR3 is CASSLSPLGVSGNTIYF. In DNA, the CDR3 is TGCGCCAGCAGCTTGTCACCCCTCGGTGTCTCTGGAAACACCATATATTTT.

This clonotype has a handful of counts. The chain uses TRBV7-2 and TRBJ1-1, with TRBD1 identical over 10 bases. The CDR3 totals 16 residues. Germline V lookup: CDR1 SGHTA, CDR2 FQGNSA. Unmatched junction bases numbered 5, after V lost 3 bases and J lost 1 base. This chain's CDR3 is CASSFWTGGPNTEAFF. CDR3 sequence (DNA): TGTGCCAGCAGCTTCTGGACAGGGGGACCGAACACTGAAGCTTTCTTT.

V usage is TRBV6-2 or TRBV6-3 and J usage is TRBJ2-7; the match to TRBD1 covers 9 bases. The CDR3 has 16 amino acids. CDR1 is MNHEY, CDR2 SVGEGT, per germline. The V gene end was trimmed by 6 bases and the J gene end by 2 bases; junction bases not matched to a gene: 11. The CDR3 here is CASRPPGQGTPYEQYF. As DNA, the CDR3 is TGTGCCAGCAGACCGCCGGGACAGGGAACCCCCTACGAGCAGTACTTC.

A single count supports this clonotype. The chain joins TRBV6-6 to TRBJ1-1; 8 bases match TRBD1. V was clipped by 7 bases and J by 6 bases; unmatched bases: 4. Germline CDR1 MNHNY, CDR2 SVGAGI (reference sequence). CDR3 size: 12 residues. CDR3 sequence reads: CASTRTGPEAFF. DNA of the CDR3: TGTGCCAGCACTCGGACAGGGCCTGAAGCTTTCTTT.

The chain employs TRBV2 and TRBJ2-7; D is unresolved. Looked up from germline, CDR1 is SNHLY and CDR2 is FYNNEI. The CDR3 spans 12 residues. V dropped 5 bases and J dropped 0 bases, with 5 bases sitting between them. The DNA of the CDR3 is TGTGCCAGCAGTACCGTCTCCTACGAGCAGTACTTC. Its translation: CASSTVSYEQYF.

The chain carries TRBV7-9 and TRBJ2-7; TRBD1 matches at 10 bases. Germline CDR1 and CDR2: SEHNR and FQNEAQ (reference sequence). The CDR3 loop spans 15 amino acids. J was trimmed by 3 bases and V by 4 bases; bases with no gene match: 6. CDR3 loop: CASSSPGQGLYEQYV. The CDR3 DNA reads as TGTGCCAGCAGCTCACCGGGACAGGGGCTCTACGAGCAGTACGTC.

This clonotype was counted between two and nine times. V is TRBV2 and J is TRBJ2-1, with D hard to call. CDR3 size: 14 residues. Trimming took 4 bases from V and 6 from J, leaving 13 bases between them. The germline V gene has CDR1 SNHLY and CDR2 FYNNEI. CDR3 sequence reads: CASSVSIKGNEQFF. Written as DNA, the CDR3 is TGTGCCAGCAGTGTTTCAATCAAGGGCAATGAGCAGTTCTTC.

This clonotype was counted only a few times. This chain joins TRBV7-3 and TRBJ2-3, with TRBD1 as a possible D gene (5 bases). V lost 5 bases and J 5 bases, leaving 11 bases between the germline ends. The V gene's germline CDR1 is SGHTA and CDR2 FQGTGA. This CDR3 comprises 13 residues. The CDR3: CASSRFQGDTQYF. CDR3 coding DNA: TGTGCCAGCAGCCGTTTCCAGGGAGATACGCAGTATTTT.

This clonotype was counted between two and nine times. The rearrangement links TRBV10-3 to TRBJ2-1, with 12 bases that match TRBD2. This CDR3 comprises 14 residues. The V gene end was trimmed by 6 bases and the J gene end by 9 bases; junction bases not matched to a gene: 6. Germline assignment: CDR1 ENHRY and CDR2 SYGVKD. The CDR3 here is CAIRPSGGAREQFF. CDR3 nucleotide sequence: TGTGCCATCAGGCCTAGCGGGGGGGCGCGTGAGCAGTTCTTC.

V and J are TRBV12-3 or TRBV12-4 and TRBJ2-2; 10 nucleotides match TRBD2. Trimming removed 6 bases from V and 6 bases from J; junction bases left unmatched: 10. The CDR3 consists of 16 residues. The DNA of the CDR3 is TGTGCCAGCAGACCGGCCCTAGCGGGGGACGCCGGGGAGCTGTTTTTT. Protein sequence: CASRPALAGDAGELFF.

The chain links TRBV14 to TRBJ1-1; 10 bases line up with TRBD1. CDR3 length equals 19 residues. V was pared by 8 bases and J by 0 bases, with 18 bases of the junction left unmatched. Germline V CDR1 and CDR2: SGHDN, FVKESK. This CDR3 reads CASSPTGGRLVFMNTEAFF. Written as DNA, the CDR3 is TGTGCCAGCTCCCCGACAGGGGGCCGATTAGTGTTCATGAACACTGAAGCTTTCTTT.

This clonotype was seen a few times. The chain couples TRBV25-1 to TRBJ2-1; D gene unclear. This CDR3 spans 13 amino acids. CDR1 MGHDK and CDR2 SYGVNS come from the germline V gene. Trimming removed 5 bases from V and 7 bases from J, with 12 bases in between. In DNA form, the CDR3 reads TGTGCCAGCAGTACACTGGCGCGGAATGAGCAGTTCTTC. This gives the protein CASSTLARNEQFF.

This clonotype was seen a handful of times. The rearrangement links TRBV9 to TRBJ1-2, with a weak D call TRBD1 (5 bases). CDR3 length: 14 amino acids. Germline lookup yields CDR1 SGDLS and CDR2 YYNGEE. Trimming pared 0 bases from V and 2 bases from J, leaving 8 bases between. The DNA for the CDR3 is TGTGCCAGCAGCGTAGCGTGGGGGAACTATGGCTACACCTTC. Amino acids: CASSVAWGNYGYTF.

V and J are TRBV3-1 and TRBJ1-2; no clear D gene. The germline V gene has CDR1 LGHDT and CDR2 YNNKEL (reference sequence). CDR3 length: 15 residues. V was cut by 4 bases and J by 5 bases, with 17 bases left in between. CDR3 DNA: TGTGCCAGCAGCCTCGGCCGTGCCCGGAGGTATGGCTACACCTTC. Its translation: CASSLGRARRYGYTF.

The CDR3 sequence is CASRAGGLTYEQYF. CDR3 bases: TGCGCCAGCAGGGCGGGGGGATTGACCTACGAGCAGTACTTC. This chain links TRBV10-2 with TRBJ2-7; 8 bases line up with TRBD2. The CDR3 runs to 14 residues. The germline V gene encodes CDR1 WSHSY and CDR2 SAAADI. V was pared by 6 bases and J by 2 bases, with 6 bases of the junction left unmatched.

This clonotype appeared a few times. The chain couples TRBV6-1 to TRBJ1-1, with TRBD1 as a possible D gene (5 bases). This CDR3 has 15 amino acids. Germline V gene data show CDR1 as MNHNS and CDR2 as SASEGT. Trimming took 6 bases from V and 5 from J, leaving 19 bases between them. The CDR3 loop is CASRASRVGRTEAFF. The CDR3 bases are TGTGCCAGCAGAGCATCCAGGGTGGGTAGGACTGAAGCTTTCTTT.

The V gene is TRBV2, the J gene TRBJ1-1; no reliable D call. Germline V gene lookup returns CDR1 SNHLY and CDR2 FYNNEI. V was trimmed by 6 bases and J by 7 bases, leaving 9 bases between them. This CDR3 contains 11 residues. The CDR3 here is CASRVEGEAFF. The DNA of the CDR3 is TGTGCCAGCAGAGTTGAGGGTGAAGCTTTCTTT. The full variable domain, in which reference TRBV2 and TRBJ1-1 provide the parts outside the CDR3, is EPEVTQTPSHQVTQMGQEVILRCVPISNHLYFYWYRQILGQKVEFLVSFYNNEISEKSEIFDDQFSVERPDGSNFTLKIRSTKLEDSAMYFCASRVEGEAFFGQGTRLTVV.

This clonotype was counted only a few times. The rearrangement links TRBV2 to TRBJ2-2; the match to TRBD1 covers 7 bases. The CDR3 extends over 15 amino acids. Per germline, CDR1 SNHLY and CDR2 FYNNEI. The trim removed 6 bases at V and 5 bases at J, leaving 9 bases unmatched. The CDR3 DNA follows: TGTGCCAGCAGGAGACAGGGCCTGGGGACCGGGGAGCTGTTTTTT. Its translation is CASRRQGLGTGELFF.

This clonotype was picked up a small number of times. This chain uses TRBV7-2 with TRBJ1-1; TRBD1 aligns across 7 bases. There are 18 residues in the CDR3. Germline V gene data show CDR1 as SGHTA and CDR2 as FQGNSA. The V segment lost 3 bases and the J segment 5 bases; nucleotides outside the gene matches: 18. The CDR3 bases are TGTGCCAGCAGCTTCCCCCTTAAGGGGGCGAGGGTATATACTGAAGCTTTCTTT. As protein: CASSFPLKGARVYTEAFF.

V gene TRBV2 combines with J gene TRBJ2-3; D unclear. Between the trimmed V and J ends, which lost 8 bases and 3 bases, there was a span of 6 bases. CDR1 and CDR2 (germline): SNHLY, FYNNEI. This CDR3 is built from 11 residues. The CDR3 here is CASLRTDTQYF. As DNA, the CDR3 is TGTGCCAGCCTCCGGACAGATACGCAGTATTTT.

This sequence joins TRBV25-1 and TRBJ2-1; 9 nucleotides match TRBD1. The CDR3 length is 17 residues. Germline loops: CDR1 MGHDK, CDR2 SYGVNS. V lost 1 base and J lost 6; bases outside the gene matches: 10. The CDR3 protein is CASSEFPSGTGINEQFF. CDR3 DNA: TGTGCCAGCAGTGAATTTCCCTCCGGGACAGGGATCAATGAGCAGTTCTTC.

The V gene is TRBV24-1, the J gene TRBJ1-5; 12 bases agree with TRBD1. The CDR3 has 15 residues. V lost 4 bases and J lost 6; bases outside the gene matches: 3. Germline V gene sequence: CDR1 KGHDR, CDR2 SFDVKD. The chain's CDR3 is CATSEGTGGFQPQHF. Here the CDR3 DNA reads TGTGCCACCAGTGAAGGGACAGGGGGCTTTCAGCCCCAGCATTTT.

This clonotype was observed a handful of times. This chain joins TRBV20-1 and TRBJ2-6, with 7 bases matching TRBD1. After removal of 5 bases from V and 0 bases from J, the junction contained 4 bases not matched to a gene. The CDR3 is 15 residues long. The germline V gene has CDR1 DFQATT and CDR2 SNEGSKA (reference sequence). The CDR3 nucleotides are TGCAGTGCTGGACAGGACCACTCTGGGGCCAACGTCCTGACTTTC. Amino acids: CSAGQDHSGANVLTF.